This T cell receptor (beta chain) was sequenced during a study of CXCR3-negative and CXCR3-positive naive CD8 T cells. Whole-study findings and limits: CXCR3-expressing naive cells carried TRB CDR3s more hydrophobic than those of CXCR3-negative naive cells.

The study made its TRB cDNA libraries by 5' RACE, adding UMI labels. TCRdb re-called the 5' RACE reads and catalogs CDR3 proteins one per entry, DNA excluded. This sample contains about 5,800 distinct CDR3 sequences. The CDR3 loop spans 17 amino acids. Germline values: CDR1 DFQATT, CDR2 SNEGSKA (reference sequence). As concerns this clonotype: Its antigen is not identified.

The sequence was obtained from a human donor in good health. Some clones in this sample may be carry-over from other donors' samples. Material for sequencing was naive CXCR3+ CD8+ T cells from blood. Documented subset: CD45RO-CCR7+CD27+CD95- naive CD8+ T cells expressing CXCR3 (TNR3+). The chain links TRBV20-1 to TRBJ2-1; TCRdb calls TRBD2, which cannot be checked without DNA. The chain's CDR3 is CSASSEGLAGVVNEQFF.